These 10 T cell receptor beta chains came from one sample sequenced in a study of Graves' ophthalmopathy and Graves' hyperthyroidism. Amplified TCR beta CDR3 regions were obtained using RNA transcripts as template. First-round RT-PCR employed HTBI primers, with a second-round multiplex PCR after it. MiXCR, applied by TCRdb to the multiplex PCR reads, yields one record per CDR3 protein. In the table there are a few hundred thousand distinct CDR3 sequences, about a sixth of which are singletons. Sequenced sample: peripheral blood. These receptors were obtained from a woman aged 18-29 years with Graves' ophthalmopathy.

This clonotype was recorded many times. The genes are TRBV9 and TRBJ2-7; 8 positions match TRBD1. The CDR3 is 12 residues long. The ends lost 3 bases at V and 6 bases at J; junction bases unmatched: 2. Germline CDR1 is SGDLS and CDR2 is YYNGEE. The CDR3: CASSDQGAEQYF. Here the CDR3 DNA reads TGTGCCAGCAGCGACCAGGGGGCCGAGCAGTACTTC.

This clonotype was recorded many times. The chain joins TRBV15 to TRBJ2-5, with TRBD2 matching over 11 bases. Trimming removed 0 bases from V and 2 bases from J; junction bases left unmatched: 11. Germline values: CDR1 LNHNV, CDR2 YYDKDF (reference sequence). The CDR3 runs 19 residues. CDR3 sequence: CATSRDLPGLAGGQETQYF. CDR3 coding DNA: TGTGCCACCAGCAGAGACCTCCCGGGTCTAGCGGGGGGTCAAGAGACCCAGTACTTC. The whole variable domain, remainder taken from reference TRBV15 and TRBJ2-5, is DAMVIQNPRYQVTQFGKPVTLSCSQTLNHNVMYWYQQKSSQAPKLLFHYYDKDFNNEADTPDNFQSRRPNTSFCFLDIRSPGLGDTAMYLCATSRDLPGLAGGQETQYFGPGTRLLVL.

This clonotype was detected many times. The chain combines TRBV2 with TRBJ2-5; D call uncertain. Trimming left V 5 bases short and J 4 bases short, with 23 bases between. Germline CDR1 is SNHLY and CDR2 is FYNNEI. The CDR3 totals 17 residues. CDR3 coding DNA: TGTGCCAGCAGTCAAAAGGCGGCAGGCCCACTCGGAGAGACCCAGTACTTC. This translates into CASSQKAAGPLGETQYF.

This clonotype was recorded at least ten times. J is TRBJ1-2 and V is TRBV3-1; D not certain. The ends were cut back, 1 base at V and 14 bases at J, with 17 bases in the middle. There are 13 residues in the CDR3. Germline CDR1 reads LGHDT; CDR2 reads YNNKEL (reference sequence). CDR3 residues: CASSQGHDGVCTF. CDR3 in DNA: TGTGCCAGCAGCCAAGGACACGACGGAGTTTGTACCTTC. Full variable domain (missing parts from reference TRBV3-1 and TRBJ1-2): DTAVSQTPKYLVTQMGNDKSIKCEQNLGHDTMYWYKQDSKKFLKIMFSYNNKELIINETVPNRFSPKSPDKAHLNLHINSLELGDSAVYFCASSQGHDGVCTFGSGTRLTVV.

In this sample, this clonotype turned up a few times. The J gene is TRBJ1-1, the V gene TRBV6-5; D unresolved. The V gene's germline CDR1 is MNHEY and CDR2 SVGAGI. The CDR3 consists of 13 residues. Deletions cut 6 bases from V and 1 base from J, with 9 bases between. CDR3 protein: CASSWASNTEAFF. The CDR3 DNA sequence: TGTGCCAGCAGCTGGGCCTCGAACACTGAAGCTTTCTTT.

J is TRBJ1-5 and V is TRBV30, with D uncertain. The CDR3 contains 13 residues. Trimming shortened V by 5 bases and J by 7 bases, and 15 bases separated the two germline ends. Germline CDR1 reads GTSNPN; CDR2 reads SVGIG (reference sequence). This chain's CDR3 is CAWAPEGGQPQHF. As DNA, the CDR3 is TGTGCCTGGGCTCCGGAGGGAGGGCAGCCCCAGCATTTT.

This clonotype has at least ten counts. This chain connects TRBV28 to TRBJ2-7, with 8 bases aligning to TRBD1. The J segment lost 4 bases and the V segment lost 2 bases, leaving 7 bases of the junction unmatched. Germline V CDR1 and CDR2: MDHEN, SYDVKM. There are 15 residues in the CDR3. For the CDR3, the DNA is TGTGCCAGCAGTTTACTGGGACAGGTCATGTACGAGCAGTACTTC. It yields the protein CASSLLGQVMYEQYF.

This clonotype was observed at least ten times. The chain links TRBV7-2 to TRBJ1-6, with 7 bases fitting TRBD1. J lost 9 bases, V lost 4 bases, and 6 bases had no gene match. Germline CDR1 is SGHTA and CDR2 is FQGNSA. This CDR3 has 14 amino acids. The DNA of the CDR3 is TGTGCCAGCAGCTCCCAGGGGGTTGCTTCACCCCTCCACTTT. Translated: CASSSQGVASPLHF.

This clonotype was recorded many times. The rearrangement links TRBV4-2 to TRBJ2-5; TRBD2 is a possible D gene (6 bases). Per the germline V gene, CDR1 is LGHNA and CDR2 is YNFKEQ. Trimming shortened V by 3 bases and J by 4 bases, and 18 bases separated the two germline ends. The CDR3 sequence is 16 residues long. CDR3 sequence: CASSQGGGARGETQYF. The CDR3 region has the DNA TGTGCCAGCAGCCAGGGGGGTGGGGCACGGGGAGAGACCCAGTACTTC.

This clonotype has ten or more counts. The genes are TRBV28 and TRBJ1-5, with 10 bases aligning to TRBD1. The V and J ends lost 10 bases and 2 bases, in that order; junction bases with no gene match: 11. The CDR3 is made up of 16 amino acids. Germline V gives CDR1 MDHEN, CDR2 SYDVKM. In DNA form, the CDR3 reads TGTGCCAACGTAAGGACAGGGGGATGGGGCAATCAGCCCCAGCATTTT. Translated: CANVRTGGWGNQPQHF. Combining the CDR3 with reference TRBV28 and TRBJ1-5 gives the whole variable domain DVKVTQSSRYLVKRTGEKVFLECVQDMDHENMFWYRQDPGLGLRLIYFSYDVKMKEKGDIPEGYSVSREKKERFSLILESASTNQTSMYLCANVRTGGWGNQPQHFGDGTRLSIL.